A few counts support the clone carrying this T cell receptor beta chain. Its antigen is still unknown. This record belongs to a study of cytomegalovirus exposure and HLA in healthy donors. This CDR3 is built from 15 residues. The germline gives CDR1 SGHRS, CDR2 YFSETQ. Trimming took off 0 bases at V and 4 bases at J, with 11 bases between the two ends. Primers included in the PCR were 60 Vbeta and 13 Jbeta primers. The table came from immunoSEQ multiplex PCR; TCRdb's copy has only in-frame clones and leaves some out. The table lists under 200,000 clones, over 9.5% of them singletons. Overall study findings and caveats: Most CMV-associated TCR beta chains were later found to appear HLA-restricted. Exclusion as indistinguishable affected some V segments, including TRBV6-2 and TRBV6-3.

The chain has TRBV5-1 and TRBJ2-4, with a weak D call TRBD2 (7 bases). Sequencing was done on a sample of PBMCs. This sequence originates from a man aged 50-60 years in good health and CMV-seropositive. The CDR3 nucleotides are TGCGCCAGCAGCTTGGGCGGGGGCCTGAAAAACATTCAGTACTTC. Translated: CASSLGGGLKNIQYF.